The 15 T cell receptor beta chains reported below all come from one sample, sequenced in a study of T-cell reconstitution after alpha-beta-depleted transplantation in children. This sample's TCRbeta library carried unique molecular identifier barcodes. TCRdb re-called the PCR reads with MiXCR, one entry per CDR3 protein. This sample carries hundreds of thousands of distinct CDR3 sequences, approximately 12% of them seen once, and the ten largest clones take around 2.2%. Source: PBMCs, mostly from graft donor cells, taken 360 days after TCRalphabeta/CD19-depleted stem cell transplant. Source of these receptors: a male patient between 10 and 17 years old who had a stem cell transplant for acute myeloid leukemia, so the T cells may come from the graft donor.

The chain carries TRBV12-3 or TRBV12-4 and TRBJ2-5; no definite D call. Trimming left V 7 bases short and J 5 bases short, with 17 bases between. The CDR3 loop spans 14 amino acids. The CDR3 nucleotides read TGTGCCAGCACCCTATTGGGCGTTGTGGAGACCCAGTACTTC. Its translation: CASTLLGVVETQYF.

As for this clonotype: This may arise from a read error, as a much more abundant clone is one base away. The chain recombines TRBV10-3 with TRBJ1-6, with 8 bases lining up with TRBD1. This CDR3 comprises 14 residues. Looked up from germline, CDR1 is ENHRY and CDR2 is SYGVKD. Losses at the gene ends were 6 bases for V and 9 bases for J; bases not matched to a gene: 7. CDR3 nucleotides: TGTGCCATCAGCCCGGGACAGGACATTTCACCCCTCCACTTT. Its protein product is CAISPGQDISPLHF.

Turning to this clonotype: At one end the junction does not follow the germline gene, possibly because of a read error. The chain couples TRBV6-6 to TRBJ2-5; 7 bases match TRBD2. The CDR3 consists of 11 residues. Germline-derived CDR1 and CDR2 are MNHNY and SVGAGI (reference sequence). CDR3 protein: CASRNLAAPDF. CDR3 DNA: TGTGCCAGCAGGAACCTAGCGGCCCCGGACTTC.

The rearrangement uses TRBV11-1 and TRBJ1-5, with no clear D. Germline CDR1 reads SGHAT; CDR2 reads FQDESV (reference sequence). The V and J ends lost 1 base and 0 bases respectively, with 16 bases between them. The CDR3 length is 18 residues. CDR3 sequence (DNA): TGTGCCAGCAGCTTAGTCACCTCGGGAGCAAATAGCAATCAGCCCCAGCATTTT. Translation gives CASSLVTSGANSNQPQHF.

The chain joins TRBV24-1 to TRBJ2-5; 8 nucleotides line up with TRBD2. Germline V gives CDR1 KGHDR, CDR2 SFDVKD. J gave up 4 bases and V 3 bases, and 12 bases lay outside the gene matches. This CDR3 has 17 residues. CDR3 nucleotide sequence: TGTGCCACCAGTGATCTAGGGCACGCGGGGGGTCGAGAGACCCAGTACTTC. Its protein product is CATSDLGHAGGRETQYF.

J is TRBJ2-1 and V is TRBV7-6; TRBD2 matches at 13 bases. Germline assignment: CDR1 SGHVS and CDR2 FNYEAQ. This CDR3 has 16 amino acids. V was pared by 1 base and J by 9 bases, with 6 bases of the junction left unmatched. The CDR3 nucleotides read TGTGCCAGCAGCTTAGTCGGGACTAGCGGGACTACTGAGCAGTTCTTC. Protein: CASSLVGTSGTTEQFF.

Many counts were recorded for this clonotype. This chain links TRBV6-2 or TRBV6-3 with TRBJ2-7, with a weak D call TRBD1 (5 bases). The length of the CDR3 is 17 residues. Germline CDR1 reads MNHEY; CDR2 reads SVGEGT. Deletions cut 0 bases from V and 0 bases from J, with 15 bases between. The CDR3 bases are TGTGCCAGCAGTTACTCCCCCGGACATGTTTACTCCTACGAGCAGTACTTC. Amino acids: CASSYSPGHVYSYEQYF.

This chain connects TRBV11-2 to TRBJ2-4, with unresolved D. V was trimmed by 1 base and J by 0 bases, leaving 19 bases between them. Looked up from germline, CDR1 is SGHAT and CDR2 is FQNNGV. CDR3 length: 19 residues. The CDR3 coding sequence is TGTGCCAGCAGCTTAGCTCTGGGTCTCCCCGGGTTAGCCAAAAACATTCAGTACTTC. It encodes CASSLALGLPGLAKNIQYF.

This chain uses TRBV3-1 with TRBJ2-7, with 10 nucleotides matching TRBD2. The ends lost 1 base at V and 2 bases at J; junction bases unmatched: 2. The CDR3 spans 15 residues. The germline CDR1 and CDR2 sequences are LGHDT and YNNKEL (reference sequence). This CDR3 reads CASSQGLAGAYEQYF. The CDR3, as DNA: TGTGCCAGCAGCCAAGGACTAGCGGGTGCCTACGAGCAGTACTTC.

This clonotype was counted only a few times. J is TRBJ2-5 and V is TRBV15; 7 positions match TRBD1. Unmatched junction bases numbered 6, after V lost 5 bases and J lost 3 bases. The CDR3 runs to 14 residues. In germline, CDR1 is LNHNV, CDR2 YYDKDF (reference sequence). The CDR3, as DNA: TGTGCCACCAGCCCGACAGGGACCAAAGAGACCCAGTACTTC. This sequence encodes CATSPTGTKETQYF.

There are many counts of this clonotype. V gene TRBV4-3 combines with J gene TRBJ2-3; 13 nucleotides line up with TRBD2. With 0 bases clipped from V and 2 bases from J, the junction kept 2 bases outside the gene matches. From germline, CDR1 is LGHNA and CDR2 YSLEER. The CDR3 covers 17 residues. The chain's CDR3 is CASSQEGLAGFTDTQYF. The CDR3 nucleotides are TGCGCCAGCAGCCAAGAGGGACTAGCGGGATTCACAGATACGCAGTATTTT.

This clonotype has a count of ten or more. V is TRBV30 and J is TRBJ2-2, with 7 bases fitting TRBD1. CDR3 length equals 14 residues. V lost 1 base and J lost 1; bases outside the gene matches: 0. Germline V lookup: CDR1 GTSNPN, CDR2 SVGIG (reference sequence). The CDR3, as DNA: TGTGCCTGGAGTGGACAGGGGAACACCGGGGAGCTGTTTTTT. Encoded protein: CAWSGQGNTGELFF.

The rearrangement joins TRBV18 to TRBJ2-4, with 9 positions matching TRBD1. Germline V gene sequence: CDR1 KGHSH, CDR2 LQKENI. This CDR3 region has 16 residues. Trimming took 6 bases from V and 0 from J; bases not matched to a gene: 6. The chain's CDR3 is CASSAGTGIAKNIQYF. The CDR3 bases are TGTGCCAGCTCTGCCGGGACAGGGATAGCCAAAAACATTCAGTACTTC.

The chain employs TRBV18 and TRBJ2-4; 13 bases match TRBD2. Germline CDR1 reads KGHSH; CDR2 reads LQKENI. This CDR3 has 20 residues. V trimming: 3 bases; J trimming: 0 bases; junction bases outside the gene matches: 11. CDR3 sequence reads: CASSPSLLAGGALAKNIQYF. CDR3 bases: TGTGCCAGCTCACCGAGCCTACTAGCGGGAGGGGCCTTAGCCAAAAACATTCAGTACTTC.

This clonotype turned up a few times. This chain uses TRBV7-9 with TRBJ2-7; D is unclear. Trimming took 1 base from V and 2 from J, leaving 18 bases between them. This CDR3 comprises 17 residues. The germline gives CDR1 SEHNR, CDR2 FQNEAQ (reference sequence). The CDR3 here is CASSLGRSAVGPYEQYF. CDR3 in DNA: TGTGCCAGCAGCTTAGGGCGGAGCGCCGTGGGTCCCTACGAGCAGTACTTC. Combining the CDR3 with reference TRBV7-9 and TRBJ2-7 gives the whole variable domain DTGVSQNPRHKITKRGQNVTFRCDPISEHNRLYWYRQTLGQGPEFLTYFQNEAQLEKSRLLSDRFSAERPKGSFSTLEIQRTEQGDSAMYLCASSLGRSAVGPYEQYFGPGTRLTVT.